Below, 28 T cell receptor beta chains from the same sample are listed, as sequenced in a study of beta chain features in type 1 diabetes. cDNA synthesis used the whole RNA isolate, giving expressed TCRB sequences. Profiling relied on immunoSEQ multiplex PCR, and the TCRdb table lists in-frame clones only, not all of them. The sample contains 810,000 or so clones, 15% to 20% of which appear only once. The sequenced material came from naive CD4+ T cells from blood. These receptors were collected from a woman aged 18-29 years in good health.

In this sample, this clone turned up a few times. The gene calls are TRBV5-1 and TRBJ1-1; D not certain. CDR1 SGHRS and CDR2 YFSETQ come from the germline V gene. The CDR3 loop spans 15 amino acids. V dropped 1 base and J dropped 7 bases, with 17 bases sitting between them. CDR3 region: CASSLSPGQPGEAFF. CDR3 nucleotide sequence: TGCGCCAGCAGCTTGAGCCCCGGGCAGCCCGGTGAAGCTTTCTTT.

This clone was found a few times. This chain links TRBV7-9 with TRBJ2-3; possible D gene TRBD1, 5 bases. This CDR3 has 14 amino acids. Trimming stripped 5 bases from V and 2 bases from J, with 11 bases between. The germline V gene encodes CDR1 SEHNR and CDR2 FQNEAQ (reference sequence). CDR3 DNA sequence: TGTGCCAGCAGCACCAAGACAGTCACAGATACGCAGTATTTT. The encoded protein is CASSTKTVTDTQYF.

CDR3 bases: TGTGCCAGCAGCTTAGCCAAAGGGGTGAACACTGAAGCTTTCTTT. This sequence encodes CASSLAKGVNTEAFF. The gene calls are TRBV7-9 and TRBJ1-1; D might be TRBD1 (5 bases). Deletions cut 0 bases from V and 0 bases from J, with 8 bases between. The CDR3 covers 15 residues. Germline V lookup: CDR1 SEHNR, CDR2 FQNEAQ (reference sequence).

The sample holds a few counts of this clone. In the same sample, other DNA sequences code for this CDR3. The chain carries TRBV11-2 and TRBJ2-5, with D unresolved. CDR3 length: 13 residues. Germline V CDR1 and CDR2: SGHAT, FQNNGV. V lost 1 base and J 1 base, leaving 4 bases between the germline ends. The CDR3 loop is CASSLAVQETQYF. In DNA, the CDR3 is TGTGCCAGCAGCTTAGCCGTCCAAGAGACCCAGTACTTC.

This clone was detected only a few times. CDR3 region: CASSYRSGLSEQFF. For the CDR3, the DNA is TGTGCCAGCAGTTATCGATCCGGACTCTCTGAGCAGTTCTTC. The chain couples TRBV6-6 to TRBJ2-1; perhaps TRBD2 as D (5 bases). Germline CDR1 and CDR2: MNHNY and SVGAGI (reference sequence). There are 14 residues in the CDR3. Trimming cost V 3 bases and J 9 bases, with 15 bases left between them.

This clone was counted between two and nine times. The chain uses TRBV28 and TRBJ2-7, with 8 bases lining up with TRBD1. Losses at the gene ends were 3 bases for V and 7 bases for J; bases not matched to a gene: 8. This CDR3 has 14 amino acids. CDR1 is MDHEN, CDR2 SYDVKM, per germline. The CDR3 region has the DNA TGTGCCAGCAGTTTCGGACAGGGCCCTGGGGAGCAGTACTTC. Translation gives CASSFGQGPGEQYF.

The sample holds a few counts of this clone. The chain uses TRBV27 and TRBJ2-1, with TRBD2 matching over 9 bases. The CDR3 sequence is 15 residues long. After removal of 5 bases from V and 4 bases from J, the junction contained 6 bases not matched to a gene. The germline CDR1 and CDR2 sequences are MNHEY and SMNVEV (reference sequence). The CDR3 coding sequence is TGTGCCAGCAGTCGACTAGCGGAGCCTTACAATGAGCAGTTCTTC. Translation: CASSRLAEPYNEQFF.

This clone showed up just a few times. The V call is TRBV19, the J call TRBJ1-2, with 7 bases fitting TRBD1. CDR1 is LNHDA, CDR2 SQIVND, per germline (reference sequence). The CDR3 sequence is 13 residues long. The V and J ends lost 5 bases and 2 bases, in that order; junction bases with no gene match: 2. The CDR3 region is CASSSTGNYGYTF. CDR3 in DNA: TGTGCCAGTAGTTCGACAGGGAACTATGGCTACACCTTC. Drawing the rest from reference TRBV19 and TRBJ1-2, the complete variable domain is DGGITQSPKYLFRKEGQNVTLSCEQNLNHDAMYWYRQDPGQGLRLIYYSQIVNDFQKGDIAEGYSVSREKKESFPLTVTSAQKNPTAFYLCASSSTGNYGYTFGSGTRLTVV.

The rearrangement uses TRBV27 and TRBJ1-5; D is undetermined. The CDR3 totals 14 residues. V was clipped by 1 base and J by 6 bases, with 10 bases between them. The germline V gene encodes CDR1 MNHEY and CDR2 SMNVEV (reference sequence). The CDR3 DNA follows: TGTGCCAGCAGTTTATTAGGGTTAGGTCAGCCCCAGCATTTT. As protein: CASSLLGLGQPQHF.

V and J are TRBV10-3 and TRBJ2-6, with 8 bases aligning to TRBD2. This CDR3 region has 15 residues. The germline gives CDR1 ENHRY, CDR2 SYGVKD. J gave up 2 bases and V 10 bases, and 7 bases lay outside the gene matches. The CDR3, as DNA: TGTGCCACGTCGGGACTAGTCGCTGGGGCCAACGTCCTGACTTTC. Protein product: CATSGLVAGANVLTF.

This clone has more than one count but fewer than ten. The rearrangement links TRBV7-9 to TRBJ2-1; D possibly corresponds to TRBD2 (6 bases). The CDR3 runs 14 residues. V shed 2 bases and J shed 2 bases, with 7 bases lying between them. Germline CDR1 is SEHNR and CDR2 is FQNEAQ (reference sequence). CDR3 DNA sequence: TGTGCCAGCAGCTTAAGCGGGCCCTACAATGAGCAGTTCTTC. This encodes CASSLSGPYNEQFF.

Comments on this clone: The sample carries other DNA sequences with the same CDR3. The chain has TRBV28 and TRBJ2-5; no definite D call. Germline lookup yields CDR1 MDHEN and CDR2 SYDVKM. This CDR3 has 11 amino acids. V was trimmed by 3 bases and J by 5 bases, leaving 4 bases between them. The CDR3 DNA sequence: TGTGCCAGCAGTTTTCTGGAGACCCAGTACTTC. Protein product: CASSFLETQYF.

This clone has just a few counts. The chain employs TRBV5-4 and TRBJ2-5; 10 bases map to TRBD2. Germline V gene data show CDR1 as SGHNT and CDR2 as YYREEE (reference sequence). There are 16 residues in the CDR3. With V trimmed by 4 bases and J by 3 bases, 9 bases remained unmatched. CDR3 residues: CASSGGASGSKETQYF. CDR3 nucleotides: TGTGCCAGCAGCGGGGGGGCTAGCGGGAGTAAAGAGACCCAGTACTTC.

This clone turned up a few times. The genes are TRBV18 and TRBJ2-3; 8 bases line up with TRBD2. The CDR3 has 17 amino acids. Germline CDR1 reads KGHSH; CDR2 reads LQKENI. Losses at the gene ends were 6 bases for V and 5 bases for J; bases not matched to a gene: 16. CDR3: CASSPTATALAGDTQYF. The CDR3 DNA is TGTGCCAGCTCCCCCACCGCGACGGCTCTAGCGGGAGATACGCAGTATTTT.

This clone appeared a few times. The chain employs TRBV28 and TRBJ2-7; maybe TRBD1 (5 bases). This CDR3 has 17 amino acids. Germline-derived CDR1 and CDR2 are MDHEN and SYDVKM. V was shortened by 6 bases and J by 7 bases, with 28 bases between the two germline ends. CDR3 loop: CASRIKGWARDAQEQYF. The DNA of the CDR3 is TGTGCCAGCAGAATCAAAGGGTGGGCCAGGGATGCGCAGGAGCAGTACTTC. The entire variable domain, with the rest obtained from reference TRBV28 and TRBJ2-7, is as follows: DVKVTQSSRYLVKRTGEKVFLECVQDMDHENMFWYRQDPGLGLRLIYFSYDVKMKEKGDIPEGYSVSREKKERFSLILESASTNQTSMYLCASRIKGWARDAQEQYFGPGTRLTVT.

The chain couples TRBV28 to TRBJ2-7, with D unresolved. Per germline, CDR1 MDHEN and CDR2 SYDVKM. V was clipped by 5 bases and J by 4 bases, with 12 bases between them. The CDR3 consists of 13 residues. The CDR3 DNA sequence: TGTGCCAGCAGTCCCAACCTCGGGTACGAGCAGTACTTC. Its protein product is CASSPNLGYEQYF.

This clone turned up a few times. The V gene is TRBV18, the J gene TRBJ2-7, with 7 positions matching TRBD1. The CDR3 runs to 13 residues. Germline V lookup: CDR1 KGHSH, CDR2 LQKENI. V dropped 4 bases and J dropped 2; count of bases not matched to a gene: 2. The CDR3 nucleotides read TGTGCCAGCTCACGGACAGGAGCCTACGAGCAGTACTTC. Its translation: CASSRTGAYEQYF.

The rearrangement uses TRBV7-3 and TRBJ2-5, with D possibly called TRBD1 or TRBD2 (7 bases each). The V end lost 4 bases, the J end lost 5 bases, and 14 bases lay between the germline ends. Germline values: CDR1 SGHTA, CDR2 FQGTGA. CDR3 length: 14 residues. DNA for the CDR3: TGTGCCAGCAGCTCGACAGGGCGGGGGGAGACCCAGTACTTC. This gives the protein CASSSTGRGETQYF.

The V and J genes are TRBV7-2 and TRBJ2-2; D perhaps matches TRBD2 (6 bases). Trimming pared 5 bases from V and 3 bases from J, leaving 10 bases between. Germline lookup yields CDR1 SGHTA and CDR2 FQGNSA. CDR3 length: 14 residues. CDR3 region: CASSPGGYTGELFF. CDR3 coding DNA: TGTGCCAGCAGCCCTGGGGGGTACACCGGGGAGCTGTTTTTT.

This clone was seen only a few times. V usage is TRBV11-2 and J usage is TRBJ2-2; 12 bases fit TRBD2. This CDR3 spans 18 amino acids. Germline V gives CDR1 SGHAT, CDR2 FQNNGV. V shed 2 bases and J 7 bases; nucleotides not matched to a gene: 11. This chain's CDR3 is CASSLIGLAGGPVGELFF. As DNA, the CDR3 is TGTGCCAGCAGCTTAATCGGCCTAGCGGGAGGGCCGGTCGGGGAGCTGTTTTTT.

This clone came up a few times. The rearrangement links TRBV10-1 to TRBJ2-1; D call uncertain. The CDR3 runs 13 residues. With 4 bases removed from V and 6 bases from J, the gap between germline ends came to 10 bases. Looked up from germline, CDR1 is WNHNN and CDR2 is SYGVQD (reference sequence). The CDR3 protein is CASSVGRFNEQFF. The CDR3 DNA is TGCGCCAGCAGTGTGGGTCGGTTCAATGAGCAGTTCTTC.

A single count supports this clone. The chain has TRBV7-3 and TRBJ2-1, with unresolved D. This CDR3 region has 15 residues. V was clipped by 2 bases and J by 0 bases, with 8 bases between them. CDR1 and CDR2 (germline): SGHTA, FQGTGA. The CDR3 sequence: CASSLGSRSYNEQFF. The CDR3 coding sequence is TGTGCCAGCAGCTTAGGCAGTCGCTCCTACAATGAGCAGTTCTTC.

The rearrangement links TRBV2 to TRBJ1-5; TRBD1 matches at 11 bases. The CDR3 is 16 residues long. Germline V gene data show CDR1 as SNHLY and CDR2 as FYNNEI. Trimming cost V 6 bases and J 5 bases; bases outside gene matches: 9. CDR3 region: CASRVGTGGSYQPQHF. The CDR3 region has the DNA TGTGCCAGCAGGGTGGGGACAGGGGGATCCTATCAGCCCCAGCATTTT.

The chain is built from TRBV28 and TRBJ2-7; D unclear. V lost 5 bases and J lost 4, with 6 bases in between. The germline CDR1 and CDR2 sequences are MDHEN and SYDVKM. CDR3 length: 11 amino acids. The CDR3 is CASSAQYEQYF. In DNA, the CDR3 is TGTGCCAGCAGTGCACAGTACGAGCAGTACTTC. The full variable domain, in which reference TRBV28 and TRBJ2-7 provide the parts outside the CDR3, is DVKVTQSSRYLVKRTGEKVFLECVQDMDHENMFWYRQDPGLGLRLIYFSYDVKMKEKGDIPEGYSVSREKKERFSLILESASTNQTSMYLCASSAQYEQYFGPGTRLTVT.

The CDR3 spells CASSPADRGLFYTF. The DNA for the CDR3 is TGCGCCAGCAGCCCGGCGGACAGGGGACTTTTCTACACCTTC. This sequence joins TRBV5-1 and TRBJ1-2, with TRBD1 matching over 9 bases. This CDR3 is 14 amino acids long. Germline CDR1 and CDR2: SGHRS and YFSETQ. Unmatched junction bases numbered 11, after V lost 4 bases and J lost 10 bases.

This clone was seen a few times. This sample includes further DNA sequences coding for the same CDR3. This chain joins TRBV19 and TRBJ1-5; 9 positions agree with TRBD1. The CDR3 consists of 13 residues. Germline V CDR1 and CDR2: LNHDA, SQIVND (reference sequence). With V trimmed by 6 bases and J by 4 bases, 1 base remained unmatched. CDR3 sequence: CASSGTGNQPQHF. The CDR3 coding sequence is TGTGCCAGTAGCGGGACAGGGAATCAGCCCCAGCATTTT. Supplemented by reference TRBV19 and TRBJ1-5, the full variable domain reads DGGITQSPKYLFRKEGQNVTLSCEQNLNHDAMYWYRQDPGQGLRLIYYSQIVNDFQKGDIAEGYSVSREKKESFPLTVTSAQKNPTAFYLCASSGTGNQPQHFGDGTRLSIL.

The gene calls are TRBV6-6 and TRBJ2-5; possibly TRBD2 for D (5 bases). CDR3 length: 15 amino acids. V was shortened by 1 base and J by 10 bases, with 19 bases between the two germline ends. Looked up from germline, CDR1 is MNHNY and CDR2 is SVGAGI (reference sequence). CDR3 amino acids: CASSYFRGSFGNQYF. CDR3 DNA sequence: TGTGCCAGCAGTTACTTCCGGGGTTCTTTTGGGAACCAGTACTTC.

This clone was found a few times. Distinct nucleotide sequences in the sample also encode this CDR3. The chain has TRBV11-2 and TRBJ2-5, with 7 bases aligning to TRBD1. CDR3 length: 12 amino acids. Germline CDR1 SGHAT, CDR2 FQNNGV. The V segment lost 5 bases and the J segment 5 bases; nucleotides outside the gene matches: 2. The CDR3 loop reads CASSLQGETQYF. The CDR3 region has the DNA TGTGCCAGCAGCCTACAGGGGGAGACCCAGTACTTC.